Shown below are 18 T cell receptor beta chains from a single sample sequenced in a study of cytomegalovirus exposure and HLA in healthy donors. It was with 60 Vbeta and 13 Jbeta primers that the PCR ran. Clones were read by immunoSEQ multiplex PCR, and TCRdb kept only the in-frame ones, dropping some. Altogether approximately 94,000 clones are present, more than 75% being singletons, with the ten largest covering approximately 5.1%. The specimen was PBMCs. These receptors originate from a man aged 25 to 40 in good health and CMV-seropositive.

The chain combines TRBV7-2 with TRBJ1-1; a weak D match, TRBD1 (6 bases). The length of the CDR3 is 15 residues. Germline V gene lookup returns CDR1 SGHTA and CDR2 FQGNSA. V lost 5 bases and J 0 bases, leaving 13 bases between the germline ends. CDR3 in DNA: TGTGCCAGCAGCCCCAACAGGGTGGTGAACACTGAAGCTTTCTTT. Translated: CASSPNRVVNTEAFF.

V and J are TRBV30 and TRBJ2-7, with a possible D match to TRBD1 (5 bases). This CDR3 has 12 residues. Germline V CDR1 and CDR2: GTSNPN, SVGIG (reference sequence). Trimming shortened V by 2 bases and J by 5 bases, and 10 bases separated the two germline ends. CDR3 coding DNA: TGTGCCTGGAGTCTTCAGGGTAACGAGCAGTACTTC. The encoded protein is CAWSLQGNEQYF. Full variable domain (missing parts from reference TRBV30 and TRBJ2-7): SQTIHQWPATLVQPVGSPLSLECTVEGTSNPNLYWYRQAAGRGLQLLFYSVGIGQISSEVPQNLSASRPQDRQFILSSKKLLLSDSGFYLCAWSLQGNEQYFGPGTRLTVT.

The chain is built from TRBV11-2 and TRBJ2-3; 9 nucleotides agree with TRBD2. CDR3 length: 17 amino acids. Unmatched junction bases numbered 7, after V lost 3 bases and J lost 0 bases. The V gene's germline CDR1 is SGHAT and CDR2 FQNNGV. CDR3 loop: CASSFSPSGGSTDTQYF. The CDR3 nucleotides read TGTGCCAGCAGCTTCTCCCCCAGCGGGGGGAGCACAGATACGCAGTATTTT.

Worth noting for this clone: An end of the junction does not agree with germline; a read error may underlie this. V and J are TRBV2 and TRBJ1-5; 7 bases map to TRBD1. Germline V gene data show CDR1 as SNHLY and CDR2 as FYNNEI. The CDR3 spans 11 residues. CDR3 protein: CASSTGTVVVF. The CDR3, as DNA: TGTGCCAGCAGCACCGGGACAGTAGTCGTTTTT.

This clone occurred once. The rearrangement uses TRBV6-6 and TRBJ2-1; 8 nucleotides align to TRBD1. The V gene end was trimmed by 0 bases and the J gene end by 6 bases; junction bases not matched to a gene: 7. The CDR3 sequence is 16 residues long. Germline assignment: CDR1 MNHNY and CDR2 SVGAGI (reference sequence). CDR3: CASSYSAGTGPNEQFF. DNA for the CDR3: TGTGCCAGCAGTTACTCCGCCGGGACAGGCCCCAATGAGCAGTTCTTC.

V usage is TRBV6-1 and J usage is TRBJ1-2; perhaps TRBD1 as D (6 bases). Germline V gene lookup returns CDR1 MNHNS and CDR2 SASEGT. Trimming left V 0 bases short and J 8 bases short, with 10 bases between. CDR3 size: 13 residues. The CDR3: CASSEAEDRGYTF. CDR3 coding DNA: TGTGCCAGCAGTGAAGCAGAGGACAGAGGCTACACCTTC.

This clone came up a few times. The genes are TRBV4-3 and TRBJ2-1; 7 bases fit TRBD1. The V segment lost 1 base and the J segment 4 bases; nucleotides outside the gene matches: 7. This CDR3 is 16 amino acids long. CDR1 LGHNA and CDR2 YSLEER come from the germline V gene. CDR3 in amino acids: CASSQAGQSFYNEQFF. The CDR3 DNA reads as TGCGCCAGCAGCCAAGCGGGACAGAGCTTTTACAATGAGCAGTTCTTC.

The DNA of the CDR3 is TGTGCCAGCAGCTTAGAGGGGACAGGGACGTGGGAGCAGTACTTC. This codes for CASSLEGTGTWEQYF. The V and J genes are TRBV7-9 and TRBJ2-5; the match to TRBD1 covers 9 bases. The germline V gene has CDR1 SEHNR and CDR2 FQNEAQ (reference sequence). This CDR3 has 15 residues. Trimming removed 1 base from V and 11 bases from J; junction bases left unmatched: 11.

This clone was seen a handful of times. The chain links TRBV6-1 to TRBJ2-7; weak D call: TRBD1 (5 bases). Germline assignment: CDR1 MNHNS and CDR2 SASEGT. Trimming pared 2 bases from V and 0 bases from J, leaving 14 bases between. This CDR3 has 16 residues. CDR3 coding DNA: TGTGCCAGCAGTGAAAGCCCAGGGTTTAGCTCCTACGAGCAGTACTTC. As protein: CASSESPGFSSYEQYF.

V and J are TRBV7-9 and TRBJ2-2, with a weak D call TRBD2 (7 bases). Germline lookup yields CDR1 SEHNR and CDR2 FQNEAQ (reference sequence). The CDR3 runs to 15 residues. V was pared by 7 bases and J by 4 bases, with 16 bases between. CDR3 residues: CASTLRGGGTGELFF. The CDR3 DNA sequence: TGTGCCAGCACCCTTAGGGGGGGTGGCACCGGGGAGCTGTTTTTT.

The chain has TRBV6-1 and TRBJ1-2; D gene unclear. V lost 4 bases to trimming and J lost 3 bases, with 12 bases between them. Per the germline V gene, CDR1 is MNHNS and CDR2 is SASEGT. CDR3 length: 14 residues. CDR3 sequence reads: CASSVTQGDYGYTF. CDR3 bases: TGTGCCAGCAGTGTCACCCAAGGAGACTATGGCTACACCTTC.

The chain uses TRBV25-1 and TRBJ2-2; TRBD2 matches at 10 bases. J gave up 8 bases and V 2 bases, and 5 bases lay outside the gene matches. The CDR3 totals 15 residues. Looked up from germline, CDR1 is MGHDK and CDR2 is SYGVNS. This CDR3 reads CASSELAGVGGELFF. The CDR3 DNA reads as TGTGCCAGCAGTGAACTAGCGGGAGTTGGGGGGGAGCTGTTTTTT. Filled out from reference TRBV25-1 and TRBJ2-2, the complete variable domain reads EADIYQTPRYLVIGTGKKITLECSQTMGHDKMYWYQQDPGMELHLIHYSYGVNSTEKGDLSSESTVSRIRTEHFPLTLESARPSHTSQYLCASSELAGVGGELFFGEGSRLTVL.

The chain links TRBV5-4 to TRBJ1-2; D unresolved. Trimming took 0 bases from V and 6 from J, leaving 9 bases between them. Germline V gives CDR1 SGHNT, CDR2 YYREEE (reference sequence). The CDR3 runs 13 residues. CDR3: CASSLGIADGYTF. CDR3 DNA sequence: TGTGCCAGCAGCTTGGGCATTGCGGATGGCTACACCTTC.

V is TRBV15 and J is TRBJ2-7; D may be TRBD1 (6 bases). V lost 3 bases and J 2 bases, leaving 11 bases between the germline ends. The CDR3 is 14 residues long. Germline values: CDR1 LNHNV, CDR2 YYDKDF (reference sequence). CDR3 amino acids: CATSRGNRAYEQYF. The CDR3 bases are TGTGCCACCAGCAGGGGTAACAGGGCCTACGAGCAGTACTTC.

V is TRBV19 and J is TRBJ1-1, with D possibly TRBD1 on 5 matching bases. This CDR3 has 12 amino acids. The germline V gene encodes CDR1 LNHDA and CDR2 SQIVND (reference sequence). Trimming cost V 3 bases and J 4 bases, with 6 bases left between them. The DNA of the CDR3 is TGTGCCAGTAGTATCGACAGCACTGAAGCTTTCTTT. As protein: CASSIDSTEAFF.

V is TRBV7-9 and J is TRBJ1-4; 7 nucleotides line up with TRBD1. J lost 7 bases, V lost 5 bases, and 7 bases had no gene match. The CDR3 has 14 residues. Per the germline V gene, CDR1 is SEHNR and CDR2 is FQNEAQ (reference sequence). CDR3 nucleotides: TGTGCCAGCAGCGCGACAGGGAAGGGTGAAAAACTGTTTTTT. Its translation: CASSATGKGEKLFF. Complete variable domain (other parts from reference TRBV7-9 and TRBJ1-4): DTGVSQNPRHKITKRGQNVTFRCDPISEHNRLYWYRQTLGQGPEFLTYFQNEAQLEKSRLLSDRFSAERPKGSFSTLEIQRTEQGDSAMYLCASSATGKGEKLFFGSGTQLSVL.

The chain employs TRBV10-3 and TRBJ2-7; 13 nucleotides match TRBD2. Per the germline V gene, CDR1 is ENHRY and CDR2 is SYGVKD. Trimming took 3 bases from V and 5 from J; bases not matched to a gene: 13. This CDR3 has 18 amino acids. The CDR3 coding sequence is TGTGCCATCAGTGATTCCGGACTAGCGGGAGTTTCTCTGGACGAGCAGTACTTC. Translating gives CAISDSGLAGVSLDEQYF.

The chain employs TRBV19 and TRBJ2-2; D is ambiguous. This CDR3 spans 17 amino acids. CDR1 LNHDA and CDR2 SQIVND come from the germline V gene (reference sequence). V was clipped by 5 bases and J by 6 bases, with 22 bases between them. The CDR3 region has the DNA TGTGCCAGTAGTCACCGCGAGAGGATCGCCCACCCCGGGGAGCTGTTTTTT. It codes for CASSHRERIAHPGELFF.